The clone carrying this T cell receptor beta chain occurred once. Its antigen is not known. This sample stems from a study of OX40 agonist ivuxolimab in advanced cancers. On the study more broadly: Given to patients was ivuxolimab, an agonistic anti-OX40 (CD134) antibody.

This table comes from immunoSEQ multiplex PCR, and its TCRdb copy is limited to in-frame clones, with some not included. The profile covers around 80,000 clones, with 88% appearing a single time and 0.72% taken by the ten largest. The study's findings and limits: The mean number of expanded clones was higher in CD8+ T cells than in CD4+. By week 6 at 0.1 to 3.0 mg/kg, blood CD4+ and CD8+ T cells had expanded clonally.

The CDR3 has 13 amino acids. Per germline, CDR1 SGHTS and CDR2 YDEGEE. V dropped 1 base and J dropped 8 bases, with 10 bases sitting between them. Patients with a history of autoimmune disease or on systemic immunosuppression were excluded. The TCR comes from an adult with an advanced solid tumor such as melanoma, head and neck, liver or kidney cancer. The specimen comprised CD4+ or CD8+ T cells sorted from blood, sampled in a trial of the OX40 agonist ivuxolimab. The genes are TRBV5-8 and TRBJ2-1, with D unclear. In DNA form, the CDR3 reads TGTGCCAGCAGCTTGCGAGCTGCCGATGAGCAGTTCTTC. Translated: CASSLRAADEQFF. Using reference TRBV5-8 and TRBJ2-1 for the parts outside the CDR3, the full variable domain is EAGVTQSPTHLIKTRGQQATLRCSPISGHTSVYWYQQALGLGLQFLLWYDEGEERNRGNFPPRFSGRQFPNYSSELNVNALELEDSALYLCASSLRAADEQFFGPGTRLTVL.